One sample yielded the 20 T cell receptor beta chains listed below, sequenced in a study of shared clonotypes between healthy human individuals. TCRdb's copy holds only in-frame clones and misses some; the assay was immunoSEQ multiplex PCR. The sample gives around 720,000 clones, less than 80% of which show up once; 1.5% to 2% is in the top ten. Input material: memory CD4+ T cells sorted from blood. Subset here: CD45RA-negative fraction. The receptors were gathered from a woman in her twenties or thirties in good health.

The CDR3 DNA is TGTGCCACACGACAGGGGCCCACTTCTAACTATGGCTACACCTTC. This encodes CATRQGPTSNYGYTF. V usage is TRBV28 and J usage is TRBJ1-2; TRBD1 agrees at 8 bases. Germline V gives CDR1 MDHEN, CDR2 SYDVKM. The CDR3 sequence is 15 residues long. V was clipped by 10 bases and J by 0 bases; unmatched bases: 10.

This clone occurred once. V and J are TRBV5-1 and TRBJ2-1, with TRBD1 as a possible D gene (7 bases). Germline CDR1 and CDR2: SGHRS and YFSETQ. CDR3 length equals 16 residues. V was pared by 5 bases and J by 1 base, with 16 bases between. As DNA, the CDR3 is TGCGCCAGCAGTATTAGTCAGGGGGGATCCTACAATGAGCAGTTCTTC. Amino acids: CASSISQGGSYNEQFF.

The rearrangement links TRBV9 to TRBJ2-5; TRBD2 is a possible D gene (5 bases). Per the germline V gene, CDR1 is SGDLS and CDR2 is YYNGEE. There are 13 residues in the CDR3. V shed 4 bases and J shed 5 bases, with 12 bases lying between them. Here the CDR3 DNA reads TGTGCCAGCAGCAAGGAAGCGGTGGAGACCCAGTACTTC. Translating it yields CASSKEAVETQYF.

V usage is TRBV7-9 and J usage is TRBJ2-7; perhaps TRBD1 as D (6 bases). The CDR3 contains 14 residues. V lost 4 bases and J 7 bases, leaving 17 bases between the germline ends. Germline CDR1 and CDR2: SEHNR and FQNEAQ (reference sequence). The CDR3 coding sequence is TGTGCCAGCAGCTCCCGGGACAACCTACGAGAGCAGTACTTC. It specifies CASSSRDNLREQYF.

DNA of the CDR3: TGCGCCAGCAGCCCTGGAAGGGCCTACGAGCAGTACTTC. It codes for CASSPGRAYEQYF. The chain combines TRBV5-1 with TRBJ2-7; D call uncertain. V was clipped by 4 bases and J by 2 bases, with 10 bases between them. This CDR3 region has 13 residues. The germline V gene has CDR1 SGHRS and CDR2 YFSETQ.

The genes are TRBV27 and TRBJ1-5; D remains ambiguous. CDR3 size: 13 residues. Germline V gene sequence: CDR1 MNHEY, CDR2 SMNVEV (reference sequence). V lost 3 bases and J lost 11, with 14 bases in between. The CDR3 is CASSFLPDEAQHF. CDR3 DNA: TGTGCCAGCAGTTTCCTCCCGGATGAGGCCCAGCATTTT.

The chain has TRBV14 and TRBJ1-4; D is undetermined. The CDR3 contains 13 residues. V gave up 1 base and J gave up 8 bases, with 8 bases separating them. Per the germline V gene, CDR1 is SGHDN and CDR2 is FVKESK. CDR3 residues: CASSQGWTEKLFF. The CDR3 bases are TGTGCCAGCAGCCAAGGCTGGACGGAAAAACTGTTTTTT.

The V call is TRBV5-8, the J call TRBJ2-1, with D perhaps TRBD2 (5 bases). This CDR3 is built from 16 residues. V lost 0 bases, J lost 7 bases, and 17 bases lay in between. Germline V lookup: CDR1 SGHTS, CDR2 YDEGEE. CDR3 residues: CASSLVGAALENEQFF. In DNA, the CDR3 is TGTGCCAGCAGCTTGGTCGGAGCGGCTTTGGAAAATGAGCAGTTCTTC.

V is TRBV6-1 and J is TRBJ1-2; D uncertain. CDR1 MNHNS and CDR2 SASEGT come from the germline V gene. The CDR3 covers 14 residues. V lost 2 bases and J 4 bases, leaving 11 bases between the germline ends. The CDR3 region has the DNA TGTGCCAGCAGTGAATCTCTCGTAGGCTATGGCTACACCTTC. This codes for CASSESLVGYGYTF.

The table lists this clone with a count of one. The chain has TRBV25-1 and TRBJ2-1; D assignment may be TRBD1 or TRBD2 (5 bases each). CDR1 is MGHDK and CDR2 is SYGVNS in the germline V gene. The CDR3 is 15 residues long. Trimming shortened V by 8 bases and J by 4 bases, and 18 bases separated the two germline ends. CDR3 protein: CASQRGADIYNEQFF. The CDR3 nucleotides read TGTGCCAGCCAGCGAGGGGCGGACATATACAATGAGCAGTTCTTC.

The V gene is TRBV11-2, the J gene TRBJ2-7; 10 bases line up with TRBD2. The CDR3 contains 15 residues. CDR1 SGHAT and CDR2 FQNNGV come from the germline V gene. Losses at the gene ends were 2 bases for V and 3 bases for J; bases not matched to a gene: 4. The CDR3 DNA sequence: TGTGCCAGCAGCTTAAGGGCTAGCGGGAGCTACGAGCAGTACTTC. Amino acid sequence: CASSLRASGSYEQYF.

J is TRBJ2-5 and V is TRBV7-3; TRBD1 matches 7 bases. Germline CDR1 reads SGHTA; CDR2 reads FQGTGA. This CDR3 contains 15 residues. Trimming removed 5 bases from V and 4 bases from J; junction bases left unmatched: 10. The CDR3 protein is CASSTGVGVGETQYF. The CDR3 DNA sequence: TGTGCCAGCAGCACAGGGGTAGGTGTAGGAGAGACCCAGTACTTC.

The rearrangement joins TRBV2 to TRBJ2-7, with 11 bases fitting TRBD2. J gave up 9 bases and V 6 bases, and 10 bases lay outside the gene matches. CDR1 SNHLY and CDR2 FYNNEI come from the germline V gene. The CDR3 sequence is 14 residues long. CDR3 nucleotides: TGTGCCAGCAGGGCTACTAGCGGGAGTCCCCGGCAGTACTTC. The encoded protein is CASRATSGSPRQYF.

Details on this clone: At the DNA level, this CDR3 is encoded by other sequences in the same sample as well. V and J are TRBV7-9 and TRBJ2-1, with 11 bases that match TRBD2. The CDR3 extends over 15 amino acids. Germline CDR1 and CDR2: SEHNR and FQNEAQ (reference sequence). V lost 1 base to trimming and J lost 7 bases; unmatched junction nucleotides: 3. CDR3 nucleotides: TGTGCCAGCAGCTTAGTCGCTAGCGGGAGGAATGAGCAGTTCTTC. Its translation: CASSLVASGRNEQFF.

The V and J genes are TRBV7-2 and TRBJ2-7; D call uncertain. This CDR3 contains 14 residues. CDR1 and CDR2 from the germline V gene are SGHTA and FQGNSA. Trimming shortened V by 5 bases and J by 2 bases, and 13 bases separated the two germline ends. The CDR3 DNA sequence: TGTGCCAGCAGCCGAAACATGGGTCCCTACGAGCAGTACTTC. Protein product: CASSRNMGPYEQYF.

The CDR3 DNA sequence: TGTGCCACTGTATTCTCCTCTGGAAACACCATATATTTT. Translating it yields CATVFSSGNTIYF. The J gene is TRBJ1-3, the V gene TRBV7-9; unclear D gene. Trimming stripped 10 bases from V and 0 bases from J, with 10 bases between. Germline V gene sequence: CDR1 SEHNR, CDR2 FQNEAQ (reference sequence). This CDR3 has 13 residues.

The CDR3 spells CASSRTGSAYEQYF. As DNA, the CDR3 is TGTGCCAGCAGCCGGACAGGTAGCGCCTACGAGCAGTACTTC. The rearrangement joins TRBV28 to TRBJ2-7; 7 bases line up with TRBD1. J gave up 2 bases and V 6 bases, and 7 bases lay outside the gene matches. The CDR3 covers 14 residues. Germline CDR1 and CDR2: MDHEN and SYDVKM.

This chain joins TRBV2 and TRBJ1-2; D unclear. CDR1 and CDR2 from the germline V gene are SNHLY and FYNNEI. CDR3 length: 14 amino acids. V was shortened by 6 bases and J by 3 bases, with 14 bases between the two germline ends. The CDR3 reads CASRVAGHDYGYTF. The CDR3 DNA reads as TGTGCCAGCAGGGTGGCGGGTCACGACTATGGCTACACCTTC.

The chain has TRBV2 and TRBJ1-2, with D unresolved. CDR1 SNHLY and CDR2 FYNNEI come from the germline V gene. V was cut by 5 bases and J by 6 bases, with 13 bases left in between. The CDR3 covers 13 residues. DNA of the CDR3: TGTGCCAGCAGTTCTCAGGCGTTCGATGGCTACACCTTC. It is translated as CASSSQAFDGYTF.

This clone was seen a handful of times. The V gene is TRBV18, the J gene TRBJ2-3; weak D call: TRBD2 (6 bases). The CDR3 contains 14 residues. Germline V gene sequence: CDR1 KGHSH, CDR2 LQKENI. V shed 5 bases and J shed 1 base, with 10 bases lying between them. The CDR3 region has the DNA TGTGCCAGCTCAAGTTGGGGGGGCACAGATACGCAGTATTTT. Protein product: CASSSWGGTDTQYF.